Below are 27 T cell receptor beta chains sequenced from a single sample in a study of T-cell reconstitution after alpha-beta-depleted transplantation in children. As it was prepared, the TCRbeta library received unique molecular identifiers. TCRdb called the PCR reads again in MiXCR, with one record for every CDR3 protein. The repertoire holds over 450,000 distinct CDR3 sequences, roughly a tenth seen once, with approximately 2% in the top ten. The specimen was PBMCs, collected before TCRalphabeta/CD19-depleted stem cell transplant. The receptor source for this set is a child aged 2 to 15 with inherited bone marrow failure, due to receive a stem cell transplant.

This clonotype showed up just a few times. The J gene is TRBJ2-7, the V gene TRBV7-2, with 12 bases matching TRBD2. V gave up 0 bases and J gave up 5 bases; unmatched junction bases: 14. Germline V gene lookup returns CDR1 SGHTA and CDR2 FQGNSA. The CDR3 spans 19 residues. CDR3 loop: CASSLAPIRLAGGPHEQYF. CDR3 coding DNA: TGTGCCAGCAGCTTAGCGCCAATCAGGCTAGCGGGAGGGCCCCACGAGCAGTACTTC.

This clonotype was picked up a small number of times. The CDR3 reads CAWRDKPNTGELFF. DNA of the CDR3: TGTGCCTGGAGGGACAAACCGAACACCGGGGAGCTGTTTTTT. The rearrangement links TRBV30 to TRBJ2-2; a possible D gene is TRBD1 (5 bases). With 3 bases removed from V and 0 bases from J, the gap between germline ends came to 8 bases. This CDR3 region has 14 residues. Germline V gives CDR1 GTSNPN, CDR2 SVGIG (reference sequence). Full variable domain (rest looked up from reference TRBV30 and TRBJ2-2): SQTIHQWPATLVQPVGSPLSLECTVEGTSNPNLYWYRQAAGRGLQLLFYSVGIGQISSEVPQNLSASRPQDRQFILSSKKLLLSDSGFYLCAWRDKPNTGELFFGEGSRLTVL.

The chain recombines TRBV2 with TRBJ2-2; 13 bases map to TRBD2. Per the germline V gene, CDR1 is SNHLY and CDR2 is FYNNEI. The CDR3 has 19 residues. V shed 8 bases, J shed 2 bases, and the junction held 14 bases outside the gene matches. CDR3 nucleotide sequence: TGTGCCAGCTGTTTAGCGCCGGGACTAGCGGGGACAAACACCGGGGAGCTGTTTTTT. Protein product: CASCLAPGLAGTNTGELFF.

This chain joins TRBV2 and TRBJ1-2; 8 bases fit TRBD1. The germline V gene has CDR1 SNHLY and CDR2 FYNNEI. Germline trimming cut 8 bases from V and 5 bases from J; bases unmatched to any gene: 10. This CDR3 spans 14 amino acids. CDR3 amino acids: CASGTDRVIYGYTF. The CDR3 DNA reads TGTGCCAGCGGGACGGACAGGGTTATTTATGGCTACACCTTC.

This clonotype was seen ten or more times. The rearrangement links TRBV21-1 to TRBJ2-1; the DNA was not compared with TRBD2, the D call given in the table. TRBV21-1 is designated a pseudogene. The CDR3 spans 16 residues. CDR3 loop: CASSNGLAGEGDEQFF. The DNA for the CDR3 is TGTGCCAGCAGCAACGGTCTAGCGGGAGAGGGGGATGAGCAGTTCTTC.

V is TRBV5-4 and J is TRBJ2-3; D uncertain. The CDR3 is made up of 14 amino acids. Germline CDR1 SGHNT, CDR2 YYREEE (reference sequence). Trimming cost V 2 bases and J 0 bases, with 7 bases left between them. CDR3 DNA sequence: TGTGCCAGCAGCTTTGCGAGTAGCACAGATACGCAGTATTTT. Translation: CASSFASSTDTQYF.

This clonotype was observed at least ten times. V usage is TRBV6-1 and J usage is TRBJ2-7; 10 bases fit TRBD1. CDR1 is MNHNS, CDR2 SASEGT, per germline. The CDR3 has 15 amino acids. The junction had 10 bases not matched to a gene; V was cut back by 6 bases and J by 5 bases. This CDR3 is CASSEGTGDHHEQYF. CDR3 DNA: TGTGCCAGCAGCGAGGGGACAGGGGATCACCACGAGCAGTACTTC.

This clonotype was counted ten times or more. The DNA of the CDR3 is TGCAGTGCCCCCGAACGCGGGGATAACGAGCAGTACTTC. Translated: CSAPERGDNEQYF. This chain links TRBV20-1 with TRBJ2-7, with D possibly matching TRBD2 (6 bases). Trimming shortened V by 6 bases and J by 5 bases, and 17 bases separated the two germline ends. Germline values: CDR1 DFQATT, CDR2 SNEGSKA (reference sequence). The CDR3 consists of 13 residues.

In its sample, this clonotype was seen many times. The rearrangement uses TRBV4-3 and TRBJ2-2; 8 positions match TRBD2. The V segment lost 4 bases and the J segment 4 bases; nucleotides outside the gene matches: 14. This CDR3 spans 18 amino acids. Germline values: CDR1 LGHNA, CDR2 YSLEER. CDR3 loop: CASSPFLAGGGATGELFF. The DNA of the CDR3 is TGCGCCAGCAGCCCCTTCCTGGCGGGAGGCGGCGCCACCGGGGAGCTGTTTTTT.

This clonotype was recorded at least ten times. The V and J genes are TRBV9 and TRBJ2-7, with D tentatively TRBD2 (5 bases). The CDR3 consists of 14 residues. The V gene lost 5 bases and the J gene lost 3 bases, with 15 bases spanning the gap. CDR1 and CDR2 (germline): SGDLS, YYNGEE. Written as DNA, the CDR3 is TGTGCCAGCAGTCCGGCCGGGGATAGCTACGAGCAGTACTTC. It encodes CASSPAGDSYEQYF.

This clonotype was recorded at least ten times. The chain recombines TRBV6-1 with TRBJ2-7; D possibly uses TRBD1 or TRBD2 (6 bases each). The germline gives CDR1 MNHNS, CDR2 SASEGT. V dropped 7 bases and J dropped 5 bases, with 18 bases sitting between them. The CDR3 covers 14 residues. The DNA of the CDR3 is TGTGCCAGCAAAAGGAGGGCAGGGGCGGACGAGCAGTACTTC. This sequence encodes CASKRRAGADEQYF.

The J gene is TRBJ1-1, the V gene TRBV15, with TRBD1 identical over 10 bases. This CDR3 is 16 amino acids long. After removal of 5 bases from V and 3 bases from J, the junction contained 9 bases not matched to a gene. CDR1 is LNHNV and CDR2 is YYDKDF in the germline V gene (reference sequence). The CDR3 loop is CATSAGTGEGDTEAFF. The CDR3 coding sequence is TGTGCCACCAGCGCCGGGACAGGGGAAGGCGACACTGAAGCTTTCTTT.

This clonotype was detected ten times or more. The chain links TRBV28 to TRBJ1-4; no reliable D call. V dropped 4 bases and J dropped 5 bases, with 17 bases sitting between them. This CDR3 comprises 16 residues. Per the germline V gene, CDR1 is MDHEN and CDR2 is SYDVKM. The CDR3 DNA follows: TGTGCCAGCAGTTATGATCCGCTACCTTCGAATGAAAAACTGTTTTTT. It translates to CASSYDPLPSNEKLFF.

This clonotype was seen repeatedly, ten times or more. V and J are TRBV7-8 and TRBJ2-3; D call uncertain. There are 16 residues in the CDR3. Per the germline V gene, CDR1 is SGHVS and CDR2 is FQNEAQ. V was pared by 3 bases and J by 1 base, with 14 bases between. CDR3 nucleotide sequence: TGTGCCAGCAGCTTCGCAGGCCTCCGAGGCACAGATACGCAGTATTTT. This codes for CASSFAGLRGTDTQYF.

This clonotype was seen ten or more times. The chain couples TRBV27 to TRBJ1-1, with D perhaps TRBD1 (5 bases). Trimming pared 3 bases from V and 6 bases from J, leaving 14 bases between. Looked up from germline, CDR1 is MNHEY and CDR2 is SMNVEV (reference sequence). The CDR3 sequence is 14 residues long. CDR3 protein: CASSFVGGVSEAFF. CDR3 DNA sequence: TGTGCCAGCAGTTTCGTCGGGGGAGTTTCTGAAGCTTTCTTT.

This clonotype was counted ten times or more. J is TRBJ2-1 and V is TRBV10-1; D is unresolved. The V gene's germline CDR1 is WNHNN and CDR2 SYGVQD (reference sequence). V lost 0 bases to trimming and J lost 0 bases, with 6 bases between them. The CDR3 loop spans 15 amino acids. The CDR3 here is CASSESDSSYNEQFF. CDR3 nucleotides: TGCGCCAGCAGTGAGTCGGATAGCTCCTACAATGAGCAGTTCTTC.

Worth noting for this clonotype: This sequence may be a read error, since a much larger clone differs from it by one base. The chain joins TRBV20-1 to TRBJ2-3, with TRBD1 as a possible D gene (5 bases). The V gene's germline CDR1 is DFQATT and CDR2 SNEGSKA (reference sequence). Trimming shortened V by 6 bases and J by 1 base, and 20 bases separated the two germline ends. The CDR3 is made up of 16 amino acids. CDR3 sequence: CSANGGARGCTDTQYF. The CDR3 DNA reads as TGCAGTGCCAACGGTGGGGCTAGGGGTTGCACAGATACGCAGTATTTT.

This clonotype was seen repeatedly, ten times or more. This chain's CDR3 is CASSESQTGSSYEQYF. The CDR3 region has the DNA TGTGCCAGCAGTGAATCCCAGACGGGCAGCTCCTACGAGCAGTACTTC. This chain links TRBV2 with TRBJ2-7; D is unclear. V shed 2 bases and J shed 0 bases, with 14 bases lying between them. The CDR3 contains 16 residues. CDR1 and CDR2 from the germline V gene are SNHLY and FYNNEI.

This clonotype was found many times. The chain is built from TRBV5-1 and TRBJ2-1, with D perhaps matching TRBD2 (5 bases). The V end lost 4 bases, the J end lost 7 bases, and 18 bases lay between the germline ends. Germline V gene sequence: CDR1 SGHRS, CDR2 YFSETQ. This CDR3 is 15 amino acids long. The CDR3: CASSITSRVGNEQFF. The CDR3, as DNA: TGCGCCAGCAGCATTACTAGTAGGGTCGGTAATGAGCAGTTCTTC. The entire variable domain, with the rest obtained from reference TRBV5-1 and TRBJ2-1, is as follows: KAGVTQTPRYLIKTRGQQVTLSCSPISGHRSVSWYQQTPGQGLQFLFEYFSETQRNKGNFPGRFSGRQFSNSRSEMNVSTLELGDSALYLCASSITSRVGNEQFFGPGTRLTVL.

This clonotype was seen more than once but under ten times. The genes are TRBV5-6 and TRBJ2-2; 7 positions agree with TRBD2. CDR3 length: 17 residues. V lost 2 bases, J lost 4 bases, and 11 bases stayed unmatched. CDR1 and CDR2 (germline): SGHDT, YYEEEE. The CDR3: CASSLSTWEGGTGELFF. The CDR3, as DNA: TGTGCCAGCAGCTTATCCACGTGGGAGGGCGGCACCGGGGAGCTGTTTTTT. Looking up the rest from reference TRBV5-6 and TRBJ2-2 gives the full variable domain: DAGVTQSPTHLIKTRGQQVTLRCSPKSGHDTVSWYQQALGQGPQFIFQYYEEEERQRGNFPDRFSGHQFPNYSSELNVNALLLGDSALYLCASSLSTWEGGTGELFFGEGSRLTVL.

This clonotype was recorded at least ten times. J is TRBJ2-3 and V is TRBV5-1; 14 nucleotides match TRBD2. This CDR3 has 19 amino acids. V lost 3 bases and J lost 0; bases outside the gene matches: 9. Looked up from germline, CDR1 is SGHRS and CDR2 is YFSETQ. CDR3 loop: CASSWGLAGDWGSTDTQYF. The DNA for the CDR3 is TGCGCCAGCAGCTGGGGACTAGCGGGAGATTGGGGTAGCACAGATACGCAGTATTTT.

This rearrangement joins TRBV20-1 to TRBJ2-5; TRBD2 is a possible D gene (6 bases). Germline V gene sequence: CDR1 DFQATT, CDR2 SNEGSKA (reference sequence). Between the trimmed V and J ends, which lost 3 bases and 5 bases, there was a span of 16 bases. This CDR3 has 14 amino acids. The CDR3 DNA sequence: TGCAGTGCTAGGACGATCGGGAGCTGGGAGACCCAGTACTTC. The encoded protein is CSARTIGSWETQYF.

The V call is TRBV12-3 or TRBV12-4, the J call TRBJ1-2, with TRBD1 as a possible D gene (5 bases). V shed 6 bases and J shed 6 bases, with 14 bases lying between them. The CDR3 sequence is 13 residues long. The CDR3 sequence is CASSPGRLNGYTF. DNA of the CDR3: TGTGCCAGCAGCCCGGGACGCCTAAATGGCTACACCTTC.

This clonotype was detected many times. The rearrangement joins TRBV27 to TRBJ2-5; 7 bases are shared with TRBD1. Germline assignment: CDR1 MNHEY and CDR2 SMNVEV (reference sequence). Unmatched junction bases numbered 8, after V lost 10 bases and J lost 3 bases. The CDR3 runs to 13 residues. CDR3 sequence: CATRPTGKETQYF. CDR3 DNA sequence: TGTGCCACACGACCGACAGGGAAAGAGACCCAGTACTTC.

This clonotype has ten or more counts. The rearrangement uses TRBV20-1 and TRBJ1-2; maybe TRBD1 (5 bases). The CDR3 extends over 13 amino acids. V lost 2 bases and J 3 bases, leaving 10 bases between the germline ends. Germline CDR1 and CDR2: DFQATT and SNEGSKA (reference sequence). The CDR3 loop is CSARSRADYGYTF. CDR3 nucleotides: TGCAGTGCTAGAAGCAGGGCTGACTATGGCTACACCTTC.

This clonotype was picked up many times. CDR3 sequence reads: CASTDRVTGETQYF. CDR3 coding DNA: TGTGCCAGCACCGACAGGGTTACGGGAGAGACCCAGTACTTC. The chain recombines TRBV12-3 or TRBV12-4 with TRBJ2-5; the match to TRBD1 covers 7 bases. CDR3 length: 14 residues. Trimming cost V 7 bases and J 4 bases; bases outside gene matches: 9.

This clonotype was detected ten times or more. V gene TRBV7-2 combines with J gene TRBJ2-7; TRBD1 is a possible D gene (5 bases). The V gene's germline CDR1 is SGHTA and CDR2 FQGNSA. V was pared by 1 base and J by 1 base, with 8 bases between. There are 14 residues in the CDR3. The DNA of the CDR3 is TGTGCCAGCAGCTTAGTTCCAGGGTCCTACGAGCAGTACTTC. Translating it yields CASSLVPGSYEQYF. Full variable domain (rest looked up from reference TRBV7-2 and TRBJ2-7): GAGVSQSPSNKVTEKGKDVELRCDPISGHTALYWYRQSLGQGLEFLIYFQGNSAPDKSGLPSDRFSAERTGGSVSTLTIQRTQQEDSAVYLCASSLVPGSYEQYFGPGTRLTVT.